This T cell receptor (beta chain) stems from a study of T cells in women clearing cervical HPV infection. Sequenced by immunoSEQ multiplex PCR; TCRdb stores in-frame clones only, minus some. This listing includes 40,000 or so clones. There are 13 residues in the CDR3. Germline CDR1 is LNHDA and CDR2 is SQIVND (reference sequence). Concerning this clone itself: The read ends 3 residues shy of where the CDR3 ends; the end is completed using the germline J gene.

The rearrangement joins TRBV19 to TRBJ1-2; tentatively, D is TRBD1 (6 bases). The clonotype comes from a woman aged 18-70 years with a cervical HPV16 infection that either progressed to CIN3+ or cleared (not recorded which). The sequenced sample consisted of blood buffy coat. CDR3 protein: CASREQGNYVYTF. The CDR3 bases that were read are TGTGCCAGTAGGGAACAGGGAAACTATGTT.